Listed here are 22 T cell receptor beta chains from one sample, sequenced in a study of T-cell memory formation after mild COVID-19. Using its own MiXCR run on the 5' RACE reads, TCRdb lists one record per CDR3 protein. The sample has about 250,000 distinct CDR3 sequences, about a sixth seen once. Input material: PBMCs or a T cell subset sorted from them (not recorded which). The origin of the receptors is a man aged 18 to 30 who had mild COVID-19 (a few samples of this study predate the infection). Cell type and time point are not known.

A remark on this clonotype: Sequence at one end of the junction differs from germline and may be a read error. V and J are TRBV6-2 or TRBV6-3 and TRBJ1-6; TRBD1 might be the D (6 bases). Germline V gene lookup returns CDR1 MNHEY and CDR2 SVGEGT. The CDR3 has 14 amino acids. CDR3 nucleotides: TGTGCCAGCAGTCCTACAGGGAGGGATTCACCCCTCCTCTTT. Translated, it gives CASSPTGRDSPLLF.

Ten or more counts support this clonotype. CDR3 region: CASSQNGYNEQFF. The CDR3 DNA follows: TGCGCCAGCAGCCAAAACGGGTACAATGAGCAGTTCTTC. V and J are TRBV4-1 and TRBJ2-1; D uncertain. The CDR3 extends over 13 amino acids. From germline, CDR1 is MGHRA and CDR2 YSYEKL. With 2 bases removed from V and 4 bases from J, the gap between germline ends came to 6 bases.

The chain is built from TRBV6-1 and TRBJ1-1, with TRBD1 as a possible D gene (5 bases). V lost 1 base to trimming and J lost 0 bases, with 12 bases between them. The CDR3 has 16 amino acids. From germline, CDR1 is MNHNS and CDR2 SASEGT. The CDR3 DNA reads TGTGCCAGCAGTGAAGGTGGGGGAGGTTTGAACACTGAAGCTTTCTTT. Translating it yields CASSEGGGGLNTEAFF.

This chain uses TRBV18 with TRBJ1-2, with D unresolved. This CDR3 contains 13 residues. Germline V gene data show CDR1 as KGHSH and CDR2 as LQKENI. Trimming left V 5 bases short and J 6 bases short, with 13 bases between. CDR3 sequence reads: CASSALGSHGYTF. In nucleotides, the CDR3 is TGTGCCAGCTCAGCACTAGGGAGTCATGGCTACACCTTC.

This clonotype was seen only a few times. The chain joins TRBV5-1 to TRBJ2-2; 8 bases line up with TRBD1. CDR1 is SGHRS, CDR2 YFSETQ, per germline. CDR3 length: 16 amino acids. V shed 0 bases, J shed 5 bases, and the junction held 6 bases outside the gene matches. CDR3 sequence: CASSLAPRGPTGELFF. The CDR3 nucleotides read TGCGCCAGCAGCTTGGCACCCAGGGGGCCGACCGGGGAGCTGTTTTTT. The whole variable domain, filled in from reference TRBV5-1 and TRBJ2-2, reads KAGVTQTPRYLIKTRGQQVTLSCSPISGHRSVSWYQQTPGQGLQFLFEYFSETQRNKGNFPGRFSGRQFSNSRSEMNVSTLELGDSALYLCASSLAPRGPTGELFFGEGSRLTVL.

The CDR3 DNA sequence: TGCGCCAGCAGTGAGAGCCGGGGACGGGACCCTGGGGCCAACGTCCTGACTTTC. It codes for CASSESRGRDPGANVLTF. The chain has TRBV10-2 and TRBJ2-6; D is possibly TRBD1 or TRBD2 (5 bases each). CDR3 size: 18 residues. Germline-derived CDR1 and CDR2 are WSHSY and SAAADI. Trimming shortened V by 2 bases and J by 2 bases, and 16 bases separated the two germline ends.

The chain uses TRBV5-1 and TRBJ2-1, with a possible D match to TRBD1 (7 bases). This CDR3 comprises 16 residues. Germline V gene data show CDR1 as SGHRS and CDR2 as YFSETQ. With 5 bases removed from V and 9 bases from J, the gap between germline ends came to 24 bases. The CDR3 nucleotides are TGCGCCAGCAGTACTAACCCGGGAGACAGGGTCGTTGAGCAGTTCTTC. As protein: CASSTNPGDRVVEQFF.

The V and J genes are TRBV7-9 and TRBJ1-2; D is uncertain. CDR3 length: 13 residues. CDR1 and CDR2 from the germline V gene are SEHNR and FQNEAQ (reference sequence). V was pared by 5 bases and J by 2 bases, with 9 bases between. In DNA form, the CDR3 reads TGTGCCAGCAGCCTGGACTGGAACTATGGCTACACCTTC. Its translation: CASSLDWNYGYTF.

The rearrangement links TRBV20-1 to TRBJ2-6, with D perhaps TRBD1 (6 bases). Deletions cut 6 bases from V and 4 bases from J, with 13 bases between. CDR3 size: 14 residues. Germline CDR1 and CDR2: DFQATT and SNEGSKA (reference sequence). CDR3 coding DNA: TGCAGTGCCTCACAGGGATTAGGGGCCAACGTCCTGACTTTC. Translated, it gives CSASQGLGANVLTF.

The genes are TRBV4-1 and TRBJ2-3, with D unclear. The CDR3 totals 14 residues. Germline lookup yields CDR1 MGHRA and CDR2 YSYEKL. Trimming left V 0 bases short and J 4 bases short, with 8 bases between. For the CDR3, the DNA is TGCGCCAGCAGCCAAGAACCTCGGGCAGATACGCAGTATTTT. Its translation is CASSQEPRADTQYF.

This chain uses TRBV11-2 with TRBJ2-7, with 12 bases aligning to TRBD2. V lost 5 bases and J lost 3; bases outside the gene matches: 5. CDR1 is SGHAT and CDR2 is FQNNGV in the germline V gene. This CDR3 comprises 15 residues. CDR3 sequence reads: CASSLAGGPVYEQYV. CDR3 DNA sequence: TGTGCCAGCAGCCTAGCGGGGGGGCCTGTCTACGAGCAGTACGTC.

The rearrangement uses TRBV5-1 and TRBJ1-2; no clear D. CDR1 and CDR2 from the germline V gene are SGHRS and YFSETQ. V lost 5 bases, J lost 8 bases, and 19 bases lay in between. The CDR3 is 14 residues long. CDR3 sequence (DNA): TGCGCCAGCAGTTCGGATTGGGGTATGGGCGGCTACACCTTC. This sequence encodes CASSSDWGMGGYTF.

The CDR3 DNA reads as TGTGCCAGCAGTTTCGCCGGGACAGGCTCCTACGAGCAGTACGTC. It encodes CASSFAGTGSYEQYV. V is TRBV6-6 and J is TRBJ2-7; the match to TRBD1 covers 8 bases. CDR3 length: 15 residues. V shed 4 bases, J shed 0 bases, and the junction held 5 bases outside the gene matches. Germline V CDR1 and CDR2: MNHNY, SVGAGI (reference sequence).

The chain is built from TRBV7-6 and TRBJ1-1; D is perhaps TRBD1 (5 bases). In germline, CDR1 is SGHVS, CDR2 FNYEAQ. The length of the CDR3 is 14 residues. V lost 2 bases to trimming and J lost 5 bases, with 12 bases between them. The CDR3 spells CASSLRSQGTEAFF. CDR3 DNA: TGTGCCAGCAGCTTACGCAGCCAGGGAACTGAAGCTTTCTTT.

The chain carries TRBV7-9 and TRBJ2-1; 9 bases line up with TRBD2. The CDR3 has 15 residues. Losses at the gene ends were 4 bases for V and 3 bases for J; bases not matched to a gene: 4. The germline CDR1 and CDR2 sequences are SEHNR and FQNEAQ (reference sequence). The CDR3 sequence: CASSSYSGGYNEQFF. The CDR3 region has the DNA TGTGCCAGCAGCTCTTATAGCGGGGGCTACAATGAGCAGTTCTTC.

The rearrangement uses TRBV11-2 and TRBJ2-1, with 7 bases fitting TRBD1. Looked up from germline, CDR1 is SGHAT and CDR2 is FQNNGV. The CDR3 has 13 amino acids. V was pared by 6 bases and J by 2 bases, with 1 base of the junction left unmatched. The CDR3 region is CASRGQTYNEQFF. In DNA, the CDR3 is TGTGCCAGCAGGGGACAGACCTACAATGAGCAGTTCTTC. Combining the CDR3 with reference TRBV11-2 and TRBJ2-1 gives the whole variable domain EAGVAQSPRYKIIEKRQSVAFWCNPISGHATLYWYQQILGQGPKLLIQFQNNGVVDDSQLPKDRFSAERLKGVDSTLKIQPAKLEDSAVYLCASRGQTYNEQFFGPGTRLTVL.

The chain joins TRBV20-1 to TRBJ1-6; D remains ambiguous. This CDR3 spans 15 amino acids. Germline V lookup: CDR1 DFQATT, CDR2 SNEGSKA (reference sequence). Trimming left V 1 base short and J 6 bases short, with 13 bases between. The CDR3 protein is CSARVATTPNSPLHF. The CDR3 DNA is TGCAGTGCTAGAGTTGCGACAACGCCTAATTCACCCCTCCACTTT.

The chain uses TRBV6-5 and TRBJ1-2; D is unresolved. The CDR3 has 13 residues. V lost 3 bases to trimming and J lost 6 bases, with 11 bases between them. Per the germline V gene, CDR1 is MNHEY and CDR2 is SVGAGI. CDR3 sequence (DNA): TGTGCCAGCAGTTATTCAGTGGAGAATGGCTACACCTTC. It codes for CASSYSVENGYTF.

The chain uses TRBV5-4 and TRBJ1-2; D ambiguous. CDR1 is SGHNT and CDR2 is YYREEE in the germline V gene (reference sequence). CDR3 size: 16 residues. The V end lost 0 bases, the J end lost 4 bases, and 16 bases lay between the germline ends. CDR3 sequence (DNA): TGTGCCAGCAGCTTGGAGGGTTCGCGGGGAAGCTATGGCTACACCTTC. Amino acid sequence: CASSLEGSRGSYGYTF.

This clonotype was seen only a few times. The chain links TRBV20-1 to TRBJ1-4; D gene uncertain. V lost 3 bases to trimming and J lost 8 bases, with 10 bases between them. The CDR3 contains 12 residues. The germline CDR1 and CDR2 sequences are DFQATT and SNEGSKA (reference sequence). The CDR3 loop reads CSARSGAEKLFF. The CDR3 DNA follows: TGCAGTGCTAGGTCAGGTGCCGAAAAACTGTTTTTT.

This clonotype was observed a few times. V and J are TRBV5-1 and TRBJ2-1; 8 bases match TRBD2. The CDR3 runs to 15 residues. V lost 4 bases to trimming and J lost 4 bases; unmatched junction nucleotides: 7. CDR1 is SGHRS, CDR2 YFSETQ, per germline. The CDR3 DNA sequence: TGCGCCAGCAGCCGCGATATAGCGGGGTACAATGAGCAGTTCTTC. Protein product: CASSRDIAGYNEQFF.

J is TRBJ2-5 and V is TRBV24-1, with D possibly matching TRBD2 (5 bases). V was trimmed by 9 bases and J by 7 bases, leaving 11 bases between them. CDR3 length: 11 amino acids. Germline lookup yields CDR1 KGHDR and CDR2 SFDVKD. The CDR3 DNA follows: TGTGCCACCCAGTCAAGCGGGACCCAGTACTTC. Amino acid sequence: CATQSSGTQYF.